A single sample is the source of the 21 T cell receptor beta chains below, sequenced in a study of blood T cells in healthy people across ages. The use of a sample-barcoded 5' primer and a J-beta primer mix characterized a second PCR of about 6 to 11 cycles. A single record per CDR3 protein comes from TCRdb applying MiXCR to the 5' RACE reads. Of hundreds of thousands of distinct CDR3 sequences listed, about 21% are singletons. Sequences were obtained from blood. The receptors here all came from a man aged 65-85 years in good health.

This clonotype has more than one count but fewer than ten. The chain employs TRBV5-5 and TRBJ1-1; tentatively, D is TRBD1 (5 bases). Germline CDR1 reads SGHKS; CDR2 reads YYEKEE (reference sequence). The CDR3 totals 13 residues. Deletions cut 3 bases from V and 2 bases from J, with 8 bases between. CDR3 in amino acids: CASSYQGNTEAFF. CDR3 nucleotide sequence: TGTGCCAGCAGCTACCAGGGAAACACTGAAGCTTTCTTT.

V is TRBV12-3 or TRBV12-4 and J is TRBJ2-5; tentatively, D is TRBD2 (7 bases). The J call may be wrong; the DNA end is better matched by TRBJ2-1. The CDR3 has 14 residues. CDR3 region: CASSGGGSLNEQFF. CDR3 nucleotide sequence: TGTGCCAGCAGCGGGGGCGGGAGTCTGAATGAGCAGTTCTTC.

This clonotype has just a few counts. J is TRBJ1-5 and V is TRBV6-1; perhaps TRBD1 as D (6 bases). There are 13 residues in the CDR3. V dropped 10 bases and J dropped 2 bases, with 12 bases sitting between them. Germline V gene lookup returns CDR1 MNHNS and CDR2 SASEGT. The CDR3, as DNA: TGTGCCACCACAGGGAGCGGCAATCAGCCCCAGCATTTT. It codes for CATTGSGNQPQHF.

The chain is built from TRBV7-3 and TRBJ1-2; D gene unclear. The V gene lost 5 bases and the J gene lost 8 bases, with 12 bases spanning the gap. This CDR3 is 12 amino acids long. In germline, CDR1 is SGHTA, CDR2 FQGTGA. This CDR3 reads CASSEGPGGYTF. The CDR3 DNA is TGTGCCAGCAGCGAAGGCCCGGGAGGCTACACCTTC. Using reference TRBV7-3 and TRBJ1-2 for the parts outside the CDR3, the full variable domain is GAGVSQTPSNKVTEKGKYVELRCDPISGHTALYWYRQSLGQGPEFLIYFQGTGAADDSGLPNDRFFAVRPEGSVSTLKIQRTERGDSAVYLCASSEGPGGYTFGSGTRLTVV.

The rearrangement links TRBV20-1 to TRBJ2-1; 9 positions match TRBD2. V dropped 3 bases and J dropped 3; count of bases not matched to a gene: 6. The germline V gene encodes CDR1 DFQATT and CDR2 SNEGSKA (reference sequence). The CDR3 loop spans 15 amino acids. The CDR3 DNA reads TGCAGTGCTAGTATGACTAGCGGTAGCTACAATGAGCAGTTCTTC. Protein product: CSASMTSGSYNEQFF.

The sample holds a few counts of this clonotype. Here the CDR3 reads CASSTRTSGRGGANVLTF. The CDR3 DNA is TGTGCCAGCAGCACGAGGACTAGCGGGAGAGGTGGGGCCAACGTCCTGACTTTC. The chain links TRBV5-6 to TRBJ2-6; TRBD2 aligns across 13 bases. The CDR3 has 18 amino acids. V gave up 4 bases and J gave up 3 bases; unmatched junction bases: 7. Germline CDR1 is SGHDT and CDR2 is YYEEEE.

This clonotype showed up just a few times. The V gene is TRBV4-1, the J gene TRBJ1-1; D ambiguous. CDR1 MGHRA and CDR2 YSYEKL come from the germline V gene. Trimming shortened V by 2 bases and J by 6 bases, and 13 bases separated the two germline ends. The CDR3 spans 14 residues. Here the CDR3 reads CASSQPPAGAEAFF. The CDR3 region has the DNA TGCGCCAGCAGCCAACCCCCAGCGGGTGCTGAAGCTTTCTTT.

This clonotype was recorded once. The chain employs TRBV7-8 and TRBJ2-1; tentative D call: TRBD1 (5 bases). Trimming removed 1 base at V and 9 bases at J, with 16 bases between. The V gene's germline CDR1 is SGHVS and CDR2 FQNEAQ. The CDR3 runs to 15 residues. This CDR3 is CASSLGKGFLGEQFF. DNA of the CDR3: TGTGCCAGCAGCTTAGGGAAGGGGTTCTTGGGTGAGCAGTTCTTC.

V usage is TRBV10-3 and J usage is TRBJ1-1; D possibly corresponds to TRBD1 (6 bases). V dropped 10 bases and J dropped 3 bases, with 12 bases sitting between them. The CDR3 loop spans 12 amino acids. Germline CDR1 and CDR2: ENHRY and SYGVKD. The CDR3 sequence is CATTGIDTEAFF. CDR3 bases: TGTGCCACAACAGGGATAGACACTGAAGCTTTCTTT.

Remarks on this clonotype: A read error may produce the germline difference seen at one junction end. This chain uses TRBV14 with TRBJ1-4; 7 positions match TRBD1. The CDR3 sequence is 15 residues long. Germline assignment: CDR1 SGHDN and CDR2 FVKESK. The CDR3 here is CATSQGDSDYEKLFF. The CDR3 DNA is TGTGCCACCAGCCAAGGGGACAGCGATTATGAAAAACTGTTTTTT. The whole variable domain, filled in from reference TRBV14 and TRBJ1-4, reads EAGVTQFPSHSVIEKGQTVTLRCDPISGHDNLYWYRRVMGKEIKFLLHFVKESKQDESGMPNNRFLAERTGGTYSTLKVQPAELEDSGVYFCATSQGDSDYEKLFFGSGTQLSVL.

The chain joins TRBV7-2 to TRBJ1-1; unclear D gene. Between the trimmed V and J ends, which lost 5 bases and 1 base, there was a span of 8 bases. The CDR3 totals 13 residues. Germline V gives CDR1 SGHTA, CDR2 FQGNSA. The CDR3 coding sequence is TGTGCCAGCAGCGTAATCAGGAACACTGAAGCTTTCTTT. Translating gives CASSVIRNTEAFF.

At least ten counts were recorded for this clonotype. The rearrangement joins TRBV10-3 to TRBJ2-1; 12 positions match TRBD2. This CDR3 is 15 amino acids long. Germline CDR1 ENHRY, CDR2 SYGVKD. Trimming at V came to 2 bases and at J to 6 bases, leaving 2 bases not matched to a gene. In nucleotides, the CDR3 is TGTGCCATCAGTGAGACTAGCGGGAGGTCCAATGAGCAGTTCTTC. It encodes CAISETSGRSNEQFF.

This clonotype was detected a few times. The J gene is TRBJ2-5, the V gene TRBV18; D gene unclear. The J call may be faulty, since TRBJ2-1 better matches the DNA end. The CDR3 is made up of 14 amino acids. Germline CDR1 is KGHSH and CDR2 is LQKENI. CDR3 bases: TGTGCCAGCTCCCTGGGGATCGCTGGGAATGAGCAGTTCTTC. Translating gives CASSLGIAGNEQFF.

The chain couples TRBV18 to TRBJ2-4; no firm D call. CDR3 length: 13 amino acids. Germline CDR1 reads KGHSH; CDR2 reads LQKENI. The V end lost 2 bases, the J end lost 5 bases, and 7 bases lay between the germline ends. The CDR3 DNA is TGTGCCAGCTCACCAGGACGTCAAAACATTCAGTACTTC. It specifies CASSPGRQNIQYF.

This sequence joins TRBV20-1 and TRBJ1-2; D unresolved. The V gene lost 1 base and the J gene lost 8 bases, with 14 bases spanning the gap. Germline-derived CDR1 and CDR2 are DFQATT and SNEGSKA (reference sequence). The CDR3 covers 13 residues. CDR3 protein: CSARALRVEGYTF. The DNA of the CDR3 is TGCAGTGCTAGAGCTCTCCGGGTTGAGGGCTACACCTTC.

This clonotype appeared a few times. The chain joins TRBV9 to TRBJ1-2; maybe TRBD1 (6 bases). The CDR3 spans 15 residues. Germline loops: CDR1 SGDLS, CDR2 YYNGEE. The V gene lost 4 bases and the J gene lost 2 bases, with 15 bases spanning the gap. The CDR3 DNA follows: TGTGCCAGCAGCCCTCCCGGGACATTCAACTATGGCTACACCTTC. Encoded protein: CASSPPGTFNYGYTF.

J is TRBJ2-3 and V is TRBV20-1, with D unresolved. The CDR3 spans 11 residues. Germline V CDR1 and CDR2: DFQATT, SNEGSKA (reference sequence). Trimming took off 3 bases at V and 5 bases at J, with 6 bases between the two ends. Here the CDR3 DNA reads TGCAGTGCTAGTCTCCAAGATACGCAGTATTTT. Its protein is CSASLQDTQYF.

In its sample, this clonotype was seen a few times. This chain uses TRBV12-3 or TRBV12-4 with TRBJ2-2; 8 positions match TRBD2. CDR3 length equals 14 residues. With 8 bases clipped from V and 2 bases from J, the junction kept 4 bases outside the gene matches. This CDR3 reads CASLSGRNTGELFF. As DNA, the CDR3 is TGTGCCAGCCTAAGCGGGAGAAACACCGGGGAGCTGTTTTTT.

This chain uses TRBV6-1 with TRBJ2-3; D ambiguous. The V gene's germline CDR1 is MNHNS and CDR2 SASEGT. V lost 9 bases and J lost 2, with 12 bases in between. The CDR3 is made up of 13 amino acids. The chain's CDR3 is CASLLGLTDTQYF. The DNA of the CDR3 is TGTGCCAGTCTTCTTGGCCTCACAGATACGCAGTATTTT.

This clonotype was found many times. V usage is TRBV4-1 and J usage is TRBJ2-1; D call uncertain. This CDR3 contains 17 residues. The ends were cut back, 2 bases at V and 0 bases at J, with 14 bases in the middle. Germline V CDR1 and CDR2: MGHRA, YSYEKL. Here the CDR3 reads CASSQLAALSSYNEQFF. In DNA, the CDR3 is TGCGCCAGCAGCCAACTCGCCGCATTAAGCTCCTACAATGAGCAGTTCTTC.

This clonotype was seen many times. The chain has TRBV7-2 and TRBJ2-4, with 11 nucleotides matching TRBD2. CDR1 is SGHTA and CDR2 is FQGNSA in the germline V gene. This CDR3 comprises 17 residues. With V trimmed by 2 bases and J by 7 bases, 10 bases remained unmatched. The CDR3 protein is CASSLSSGRLMGNIQYF. CDR3 bases: TGTGCCAGCAGCTTATCTAGCGGGAGGTTGATGGGGAACATTCAGTACTTC.